Listed below are T cell receptor beta chains from one sample, sequenced in a study of beta chain features in type 1 diabetes. Clones were sequenced by immunoSEQ multiplex PCR, and TCRdb holds only the in-frame ones, with some missing. This table holds 15,000 to 19,000 clones, about 40% found once. The sample was stem cell memory CD4+ T cells from blood. The receptors come from a woman aged 40 to 50 in good health. CDR3s include the opening cysteine and the closing phenylalanine or tryptophan. The order of the fields is CDR3 DNA, CDR3 protein, clone size, J gene, V gene, D gene. A D gene is named only where the DNA matches it firmly. The listing skips clone size in some rows; elsewhere it reads once, few, many or a size class.

TGCGCCAGCAGCTCCCTCGGACAGGGCCCCTACGAGCAGTACTTC CASSSLGQGPYEQYF NA TRBJ2-7 TRBV5-1 TRBD1
TGTGCCAGCAGTTACCCGCGGGGGGGGTCCTACGAGCAGTACTTC CASSYPRGGSYEQYF NA TRBJ2-7 TRBV6-5 TRBD2
TGCGCCAGCTCGGCCGGGACAGGAAGGCCTACTAATGAAAAACTGTTTTTT CASSAGTGRPTNEKLFF NA TRBJ1-4 TRBV5-1 TRBD1
TGTGCCAGTACCGGCGAAGCGGGGGGTCGTCAGCCCCAGCATTTT CASTGEAGGRQPQHF NA TRBJ1-5 TRBV19 NA
TGCAGCACCCGACAACAGGGCTCCGGAAACACCATATATTTT CSTRQQGSGNTIYF few TRBJ1-3 TRBV29-1 NA
TGCGCCAGCAGCCCGTACAGGGCGACCTACGAGCAGTACTTC CASSPYRATYEQYF NA TRBJ2-7 TRBV4-1 NA
TGCAGCGTCCTCCCACAGGGAAGTTCCTACGAGCAGTACTTC CSVLPQGSSYEQYF NA TRBJ2-7 TRBV29-1 NA
TGCGCCAGCAGCTTGGACACCAACCTACGCGGGGTCTTT CASSLDTNLRGVF NA TRBJ1-1 TRBV5-1 NA
TGTGCCAGCAGTGCCGCGGATCGCTCTGGAAACACCATATATTTT CASSAADRSGNTIYF once TRBJ1-3 TRBV6-5 NA
TGTGCCATCAGTGATGGGGACAGGGCTGCCTACGAGCAGTACTTC CAISDGDRAAYEQYF once TRBJ2-7 TRBV10-3 TRBD1
TGCGCCAGCCGTCGGGATCTCCCAGATACGCAGTATTTT CASRRDLPDTQYF few TRBJ2-3 TRBV5-1 NA
TGTGCCAGCAGTCCATTAGGCCAGCGGGGGGTCGGTACGCAGTATTTT CASSPLGQRGVGTQYF few TRBJ2-3 TRBV7-2 TRBD2
TGCAGCGTCGCCGGGACTAGCCCCCAGTCGTGGCTCTTC CSVAGTSPQSWLF few TRBJ2-1 TRBV29-1 TRBD2
TGTGCCAGCTCACCTCAGGCACCCAGCTCCTATAATTCACCCCTCCACTTT CASSPQAPSSYNSPLHF few TRBJ1-6 TRBV18 NA
TGCGCCAGCAGCCCAACGGACAAGGGAGGGTACCAAGAGACCCAGTACTTC CASSPTDKGGYQETQYF NA TRBJ2-5 TRBV5-1 TRBD2
TGTGCCAGCAGCTTGGGAGGTATGAACACTGAAGCTTTCTTT CASSLGGMNTEAFF NA TRBJ1-1 TRBV5-6 NA
TGTGCCAGCAGCCAACTACTAGATTTTTCAGATACGCAGTATTTT CASSQLLDFSDTQYF NA TRBJ2-3 TRBV14 NA
TGTGCCAGCAGCTTAGATCGGTCCTACGAGCAGTACTTC CASSLDRSYEQYF NA TRBJ2-7 TRBV7-2 NA
TGTGCCAGCAGCGTAGCTTTAGATACGCAGTATTTT CASSVALDTQYF few TRBJ2-3 TRBV9 NA
TGTGCCAGCAGCCAAGACTATAACTGGACTCCTAACACTGAAGCTTTCTTT CASSQDYNWTPNTEAFF few TRBJ1-1 TRBV5-5 NA
TGCGCCAGCAGCTTTGGTGGGACAGGGCTTTACGAGCAGTACTTC CASSFGGTGLYEQYF few TRBJ2-7 TRBV5-1 TRBD1
TGTGCCAGCACCGTTTCGAACAGGGTGTCCTACGAGCAGTACTTC CASTVSNRVSYEQYF few TRBJ2-7 TRBV7-9 NA
TGTGCCAGCAGCTTCCAGATTGGGGCTGGGGAGCAGTACTTC CASSFQIGAGEQYF NA TRBJ2-7 TRBV5-6 NA
TGCGCCAGCAGCGTCGGACAGGGGCAGTACGAGCAGTACTTC CASSVGQGQYEQYF NA TRBJ2-7 TRBV5-1 TRBD1
TGTGCCAGCAGCTTAAGGGAACCGGGACAGGGCATGTCCTACAATGAGCAGTTCTTC CASSLREPGQGMSYNEQFF few TRBJ2-1 TRBV7-6 TRBD1
TGTGCCAGCACCCCAAGGAGGTACGAGCAGTACTTC CASTPRRYEQYF once TRBJ2-7 TRBV2 NA
TGTGCCAGCAGGGACAGGGGGCGGAACACTGAAGCTTTCTTT CASRDRGRNTEAFF NA TRBJ1-1 TRBV6-1 TRBD1
TGCAGCGTTGAGGGCACAACCACTGAAGCTTTCTTT CSVEGTTTEAFF few TRBJ1-1 TRBV29-1 NA
TGTGCCAGCAGCGTCACAGGGAATAGCAATCAGCCCCAGCATTTT CASSVTGNSNQPQHF NA TRBJ1-5 TRBV9 NA
TGTGCTAGCAGCCGCAACAGGGTTACCACCGGGGAGCTGTTTTTT CASSRNRVTTGELFF NA TRBJ2-2 TRBV7-7 NA
TGTGCCAGCAGACCAGTAGAGACCCAGTACTTC CASRPVETQYF NA TRBJ2-5 TRBV2 NA
TGCGCCAGCAGTGATCCCGGACAGGGTAAAGAGACCCAGTACTTC CASSDPGQGKETQYF NA TRBJ2-5 TRBV10-2 TRBD1
TGTGCCAGCAGCCTGACTAGCGTGATTACCGGGGAGCTGTTTTTT CASSLTSVITGELFF few TRBJ2-2 TRBV5-4 TRBD2
TGTGCCAGCGGGAGCTCTGGAAACACCATATATTTT CASGSSGNTIYF few TRBJ1-3 TRBV6-5 NA
TGTGCCAGCAGCTTAGTACCGGATAATTCACCCCTCCACTTT CASSLVPDNSPLHF NA TRBJ1-6 TRBV7-2 NA
TGTGCCAGCAGCCCGGAGGTCCCACTACCCCCAGATACGCAGTATTTT CASSPEVPLPPDTQYF few TRBJ2-3 TRBV14 NA
TGCGCCAGCAGCTTGGTAGCGGGGGGGAGTAATGAGCAGTTCTTC CASSLVAGGSNEQFF NA TRBJ2-1 TRBV5-1 TRBD2
TGCGCCAGCAGCTTGGGGGCAGGGGGTCCCCCCTACGAGCAGTACTTC CASSLGAGGPPYEQYF few TRBJ2-7 TRBV5-1 TRBD1
TGTGCCAGCAGCTTAGACCCGGGACTAGCGGGGCCGACCCAGTACTTC CASSLDPGLAGPTQYF few TRBJ2-5 TRBV7-2 TRBD2
TGTGCCAGCAGCCCCCGGACATGGGAGCAGTACTTC CASSPRTWEQYF NA TRBJ2-7 TRBV7-9 NA
TGTGCCAGCAGCAGACCACAGGGGAGTAACTATGGCTACACCTTC CASSRPQGSNYGYTF NA TRBJ1-2 TRBV21-1 NA
TGCGCCAGCAGCTGGGACGGGACAGGGGGAGTCCTAGATACGCAGTATTTT CASSWDGTGGVLDTQYF few TRBJ2-3 TRBV5-1 TRBD1
TGTGCCAGCAGCTCAGCCGACAGGGCCGGTGACATTCAGTACTTC CASSSADRAGDIQYF NA TRBJ2-4 TRBV7-2 TRBD1
TGTGCCAGCAGCGTCGGGACCGGGGAGCTGTTTTTT CASSVGTGELFF few TRBJ2-2 TRBV28 NA
TGTGCCAGCAGCTCCCGGTTCGAGACCCAGTACTTC CASSSRFETQYF NA TRBJ2-5 TRBV11-2 NA
TGCGCCAGCAGCTTGGGCGGACAGCCGAACTATGGCTACACCTTC CASSLGGQPNYGYTF once TRBJ1-2 TRBV5-1 NA
TGTGCCAGCAGCTTACAGGGGGTTGAAGCTTTCTTT CASSLQGVEAFF medium-sized TRBJ1-1 TRBV7-9 TRBD1
TGTGCCAGCAGCTTAAATAGCGGGGGGTCCACAGATACGCAGTATTTT CASSLNSGGSTDTQYF NA TRBJ2-3 TRBV7-9 TRBD2
TGCGCCAGCAGCTTGCTACAGGGGAGCACCGGGGAGCTGTTTTTT CASSLLQGSTGELFF NA TRBJ2-2 TRBV5-1 TRBD1
TGTGCCAGCAGCGACTCAAACAGACGGGGAATCGATGGCTACACCTTC CASSDSNRRGIDGYTF NA TRBJ1-2 TRBV7-2 NA
TGTGCCATCAGTGAGGACCTATCGGGCACCGGGGAGCTGTTTTTT CAISEDLSGTGELFF NA TRBJ2-2 TRBV10-3 NA
TGTGCCAGCAGCTTAGAGAGGGTGTCAGATACGCAGTATTTT CASSLERVSDTQYF NA TRBJ2-3 TRBV7-2 NA
TGTGCCAGCTCACCTCCAGCGGGCGGGCAGACAATTAGCACAGATACGCAGTATTTT CASSPPAGGQTISTDTQYF few TRBJ2-3 TRBV18 NA
TGCGCCAGCAGCTTGGCCGGGGTTAGCGGCTACGAGCAGTACTTC CASSLAGVSGYEQYF NA TRBJ2-7 TRBV5-1 NA